Each of the 4 T cell receptor beta chains below was sequenced from the same sample in a study of OX40 agonist ivuxolimab in advanced cancers. Here immunoSEQ multiplex PCR was the method, and the copy in TCRdb shows in-frame clones only, minus some. The table lists about 83,000 clones, around four fifths of them singletons. This sample comprised CD4+ or CD8+ T cells sorted from blood, obtained in a trial of the OX40 agonist ivuxolimab. The source is an adult with an advanced solid tumor such as melanoma, head and neck, liver or kidney cancer.

This clone was recorded a few times. The CDR3 nucleotides are TGCGCCAGCAGCTTGGCCAGCTTCGTCTATGGCTACACCTTC. The encoded protein is CASSLASFVYGYTF. The genes are TRBV5-1 and TRBJ1-2, with D hard to call. The CDR3 runs 14 residues. From germline, CDR1 is SGHRS and CDR2 YFSETQ. V was shortened by 0 bases and J by 4 bases, with 10 bases between the two germline ends.

As regards this clone: Its ends do not fully match the called genes, so a read error is possible. V gene TRBV7-7 combines with J gene TRBJ1-1; unclear D gene. This CDR3 spans 16 amino acids. From germline, CDR1 is SSHAT and CDR2 FNYEAQ (reference sequence). CDR3 DNA sequence: TGTGCTAGCAGCCACCCGCTGGAGGATGGGTGGGCTGAAGCTTTCTTT. Translating it yields CASSHPLEDGWAEAFF.

The rearrangement links TRBV4-2 to TRBJ1-3, with D hard to call. V gave up 0 bases and J gave up 1 base, with 1 base separating them. The length of the CDR3 is 13 residues. Germline CDR1 LGHNA, CDR2 YNFKEQ. In nucleotides, the CDR3 is TGTGCCAGCAGCCAAGATTCTGGAAACACCATATATTTT. Translated, it gives CASSQDSGNTIYF.

The rearrangement links TRBV7-9 to TRBJ1-1, with a possible D match to TRBD1 (6 bases). This CDR3 has 15 residues. Trimming left V 5 bases short and J 6 bases short, with 19 bases between. The V gene's germline CDR1 is SEHNR and CDR2 FQNEAQ (reference sequence). This CDR3 reads CASSARGARRAEAFF. In DNA form, the CDR3 reads TGTGCCAGCAGCGCTAGGGGGGCAAGAAGGGCTGAAGCTTTCTTT.